These 24 T cell receptor beta chains were sequenced from one sample in a study of T-cell memory formation after mild COVID-19 (dated by TCRdb to the early 2020s). Library creation used 5' RACE. Sequencing was performed on an Illumina NovaSeq 6000. TCRdb handled the public reads itself, with Q25 trimming in fastp and clone calling in MiXCR, and kept productive beta chains. Here each entry gathers all rows of one CDR3 protein and keeps the most common genes and DNA. The sample table holds 250,000 to 350,000 distinct CDR3 sequences, of which around 15% were seen once. Around 23% of the sample rests with the top ten. Sequenced input: PBMCs or a T cell subset sorted from them (not recorded which). These TCRs come from a man aged 18 to 29 who had mild COVID-19 (a few samples of this study predate the infection). The sample titles of this study are shuffled in the database, so cell type and time point are left out; the donor was told from shared clones.

This chain links TRBV7-2 with TRBJ1-1, with a weak D call TRBD1 (5 bases). V gave up 5 bases and J gave up 4 bases, with 14 bases separating them. The CDR3 consists of 14 residues. Germline CDR1 reads SGHTA; CDR2 reads FQGNSA. The CDR3 DNA reads TGTGCCAGCAGCCGAGACAGAACGTTCACTGAAGCTTTCTTT. Its protein product is CASSRDRTFTEAFF.

The chain is built from TRBV6-6 and TRBJ2-3; TRBD2 might be the D (5 bases). V gave up 10 bases and J gave up 3 bases, with 20 bases separating them. CDR1 and CDR2 from the germline V gene are MNHNY and SVGAGI (reference sequence). The CDR3 length is 15 residues. CDR3 amino acids: CATAPDMLATDTQYF. Written as DNA, the CDR3 is TGTGCCACCGCCCCCGACATGCTAGCTACAGATACGCAGTATTTT.

The rearrangement links TRBV7-2 to TRBJ1-4, with TRBD1 identical over 7 bases. The CDR3 is made up of 15 amino acids. In germline, CDR1 is SGHTA, CDR2 FQGNSA. Unmatched junction bases numbered 6, after V lost 4 bases and J lost 4 bases. This chain's CDR3 is CASSSPGQLNEKLFF. The CDR3 DNA reads as TGTGCCAGCAGCTCCCCGGGACAGCTTAATGAAAAACTGTTTTTT.

This clonotype was observed many times. The chain couples TRBV4-3 to TRBJ2-5, with D possibly being TRBD2 (6 bases). V gave up 0 bases and J gave up 1 base, with 9 bases separating them. Germline V gene lookup returns CDR1 LGHNA and CDR2 YSLEER. The CDR3 has 15 residues. The CDR3 loop reads CASSQDLRGQETQYF. CDR3 DNA sequence: TGCGCCAGCAGCCAAGATTTGCGGGGCCAAGAGACCCAGTACTTC.

The rearrangement uses TRBV2 and TRBJ1-5; the D gene is possibly TRBD1 (6 bases). V was trimmed by 7 bases and J by 7 bases, leaving 17 bases between them. This CDR3 has 14 residues. Per the germline V gene, CDR1 is SNHLY and CDR2 is FYNNEI. The DNA of the CDR3 is TGTGCCAGCAAGGGGGGTGCCGGACGGCAGCCCCAGCATTTT. It encodes CASKGGAGRQPQHF.

This clonotype was seen a handful of times. The rearrangement joins TRBV6-6 to TRBJ2-3; D not certain. The CDR3 totals 14 residues. Germline CDR1 and CDR2: MNHNY and SVGAGI (reference sequence). V lost 8 bases, J lost 3 bases, and 15 bases lay in between. This CDR3 reads CASGLPGVTDTQYF. CDR3 coding DNA: TGTGCCAGCGGGCTTCCTGGAGTAACAGATACGCAGTATTTT.

This clonotype was recorded once. The V gene is TRBV27, the J gene TRBJ1-5, with D possibly matching TRBD1 (6 bases). The length of the CDR3 is 16 residues. The germline CDR1 and CDR2 sequences are MNHEY and SMNVEV (reference sequence). Trimming stripped 4 bases from V and 1 base from J, with 14 bases between. The CDR3 is CASSSRGGMSNQPQHF. DNA of the CDR3: TGTGCCAGCAGTTCCAGAGGGGGGATGAGCAATCAGCCCCAGCATTTT.

This clonotype was seen a few times. The V gene is TRBV4-1, the J gene TRBJ1-1; D is possibly TRBD1 (5 bases). V was cut by 1 base and J by 4 bases, with 10 bases left in between. Germline V gene data show CDR1 as MGHRA and CDR2 as YSYEKL. CDR3 size: 14 residues. DNA of the CDR3: TGCGCCAGCAGCCAAGCGCCAGGGTCCACTGAAGCTTTCTTT. Encoded protein: CASSQAPGSTEAFF.

CDR3 in amino acids: CASSATGGAGNTIYF. The CDR3 coding sequence is TGTGCCAGCAGCGCCACCGGAGGAGCCGGAAACACCATATATTTT. The chain is built from TRBV9 and TRBJ1-3, with unresolved D. This CDR3 is built from 15 residues. V lost 3 bases to trimming and J lost 4 bases, with 14 bases between them. In germline, CDR1 is SGDLS, CDR2 YYNGEE.

In this sample, this clonotype turned up a few times. The J gene is TRBJ2-7, the V gene TRBV5-1; unclear D gene. V lost 1 base and J lost 5, with 13 bases in between. This CDR3 is 14 amino acids long. CDR1 and CDR2 (germline): SGHRS, YFSETQ. The CDR3 nucleotides are TGCGCCAGCAGCTTGATGTTCGGGCCAGACGAGCAGTACTTC. Translated: CASSLMFGPDEQYF.

The V gene is TRBV28, the J gene TRBJ1-5; no firm D call. V lost 6 bases to trimming and J lost 6 bases, with 12 bases between them. Germline V CDR1 and CDR2: MDHEN, SYDVKM. The CDR3 extends over 13 amino acids. DNA of the CDR3: TGTGCCAGCAGCCCGTGGGGAGGTCAGCCCCAGCATTTT. It translates to CASSPWGGQPQHF.

This clonotype has more than one count but fewer than ten. CDR3 in amino acids: CSVQPQRNQPQHF. For the CDR3, the DNA is TGCAGCGTCCAACCTCAGAGAAATCAGCCCCAGCATTTT. This rearrangement joins TRBV29-1 to TRBJ1-5; D unresolved. V was cut by 6 bases and J by 4 bases, with 13 bases left in between. Looked up from germline, CDR1 is SQVTM and CDR2 is ANQGSEA. The length of the CDR3 is 13 residues.

This clonotype was picked up many times. The gene calls are TRBV4-1 and TRBJ2-7; no reliable D call. With 4 bases removed from V and 2 bases from J, the gap between germline ends came to 18 bases. This CDR3 spans 16 amino acids. The germline V gene encodes CDR1 MGHRA and CDR2 YSYEKL. The CDR3: CASSPLETTAAYEQYF. Here the CDR3 DNA reads TGCGCCAGCAGCCCCCTGGAAACTACGGCAGCCTACGAGCAGTACTTC.

The chain combines TRBV5-1 with TRBJ2-5, with 7 bases identical to TRBD2. Per germline, CDR1 SGHRS and CDR2 YFSETQ. CDR3 size: 14 residues. Germline trimming cut 7 bases from V and 3 bases from J; bases unmatched to any gene: 9. CDR3: CASFAGAGEETQYF. The CDR3 DNA follows: TGCGCCAGCTTCGCCGGGGCGGGGGAAGAGACCCAGTACTTC.

This clonotype was counted only a few times. The chain recombines TRBV29-1 with TRBJ2-2; D tentatively reads TRBD1 or TRBD2 (5 bases each). Trimming left V 4 bases short and J 5 bases short, with 14 bases between. CDR1 is SQVTM, CDR2 ANQGSEA, per germline. CDR3 length equals 14 residues. CDR3 sequence reads: CSVVGAALTGELFF. The CDR3 DNA reads TGCAGCGTTGTCGGGGCAGCGTTAACCGGGGAGCTGTTTTTT.

There are a few counts of this clonotype. V gene TRBV20-1 combines with J gene TRBJ1-1; D is uncertain. From germline, CDR1 is DFQATT and CDR2 SNEGSKA (reference sequence). The CDR3 has 14 amino acids. V dropped 3 bases and J dropped 0 bases, with 11 bases sitting between them. Here the CDR3 reads CSASAGIVNTEAFF. As DNA, the CDR3 is TGCAGTGCTAGCGCGGGGATTGTGAACACTGAAGCTTTCTTT.

This clonotype has more than one count but fewer than ten. The chain combines TRBV5-1 with TRBJ2-1, with D perhaps matching TRBD2 (6 bases). The germline V gene encodes CDR1 SGHRS and CDR2 YFSETQ. The CDR3 length is 16 residues. V lost 0 bases, J lost 1 base, and 11 bases lay in between. CDR3 sequence reads: CASSLGRGLSYNEQFF. The DNA for the CDR3 is TGCGCCAGCAGCTTGGGACGGGGGTTGTCCTACAATGAGCAGTTCTTC.

This clonotype was seen repeatedly, ten times or more. The chain links TRBV6-4 to TRBJ2-3; TRBD2 aligns across 11 bases. V dropped 3 bases and J dropped 2; count of bases not matched to a gene: 4. This CDR3 spans 16 amino acids. Germline V gene sequence: CDR1 MRHNA, CDR2 SNTAGT. The CDR3 DNA sequence: TGTGCCAGCAGTGAGTCTAGCGGGGGGCCCACAGATACGCAGTATTTT. This gives the protein CASSESSGGPTDTQYF.

This clonotype was counted only a few times. The DNA of the CDR3 is TGTGCCAGCAGCCAAGGGGCAGGGATCTCGCCTATCTATGGCTACACCTTC. Translated: CASSQGAGISPIYGYTF. V usage is TRBV7-9 and J usage is TRBJ1-2, with TRBD1 as a possible D gene (5 bases). Germline V gene data show CDR1 as SEHNR and CDR2 as FQNEAQ (reference sequence). The CDR3 extends over 17 amino acids. V was pared by 5 bases and J by 4 bases, with 23 bases between.

This clonotype was counted a few times. The chain uses TRBV5-1 and TRBJ2-7; D not resolved. The ends were cut back, 3 bases at V and 0 bases at J, with 13 bases in the middle. Germline V CDR1 and CDR2: SGHRS, YFSETQ. This CDR3 is 15 amino acids long. CDR3 sequence: CASSSSLPHSYEQYV. The CDR3 nucleotides are TGCGCCAGCAGCTCCTCGTTGCCCCACTCCTACGAGCAGTACGTC.

In this sample, this clonotype turned up a few times. The J gene is TRBJ2-7, the V gene TRBV11-2; TRBD2 is a possible D gene (6 bases). V was trimmed by 5 bases and J by 5 bases, leaving 16 bases between them. CDR1 is SGHAT and CDR2 is FQNNGV in the germline V gene. CDR3 length: 14 residues. CDR3 coding DNA: TGTGCCAGCAGCGGGCTAGCGAAGCCCCACGAGCAGTACGTC. It codes for CASSGLAKPHEQYV.

In its sample, this clonotype was seen a few times. The chain carries TRBV7-9 and TRBJ1-1, with no clear D. Germline loops: CDR1 SEHNR, CDR2 FQNEAQ (reference sequence). V shed 6 bases and J shed 0 bases, with 20 bases lying between them. This CDR3 region has 17 residues. CDR3 sequence reads: CASRHLRAGVLNTEAFF. Written as DNA, the CDR3 is TGTGCCAGCAGACATTTACGGGCAGGAGTTCTGAACACTGAAGCTTTCTTT.

This clonotype was seen more than once but under ten times. The chain carries TRBV28 and TRBJ1-2, with D possibly being TRBD1 (5 bases). This CDR3 is built from 14 residues. CDR1 MDHEN and CDR2 SYDVKM come from the germline V gene. The V gene lost 5 bases and the J gene lost 1 base, with 11 bases spanning the gap. The CDR3 DNA is TGTGCCAGCAGTCCCGACAGCAATAACTATGGCTACACCTTC. Its translation is CASSPDSNNYGYTF.

The chain couples TRBV6-5 to TRBJ1-2; 8 bases fit TRBD1. The CDR3 is 14 residues long. Germline CDR1 MNHEY, CDR2 SVGAGI. J was trimmed by 5 bases and V by 0 bases; bases with no gene match: 2. The CDR3, as DNA: TGTGCCAGCAGTTACTCCCAGGGGGCGTATGGCTACACCTTC. Translating it yields CASSYSQGAYGYTF.